This T cell receptor (beta chain) was documented in a study of beta chain features in type 1 diabetes. This clone was found a few times. Expressed TCRB transcripts were sequenced, since all the RNA that had been isolated was reverse transcribed. Generated by immunoSEQ multiplex PCR, the TCRdb table keeps only in-frame clones and is missing some. The data hold 330,000 or so clones, with 12% to 15% observed a single time. There was one heparinised blood draw per donor, averaging about 116 mL. Germline V lookup: CDR1 SGHNT, CDR2 YYREEE (reference sequence). The CDR3 runs to 15 residues. The V segment lost 1 base and the J segment 5 bases; nucleotides outside the gene matches: 8.

Material for sequencing was central memory CD4+ T cells from blood. V gene TRBV5-4 combines with J gene TRBJ2-7; TRBD2 matches 8 bases. This receptor was identified in a man under 40 in good health. This CDR3 is CASSLPSGGGNEQYF. In nucleotides, the CDR3 is TGTGCCAGCAGCTTGCCGAGCGGGGGAGGTAACGAGCAGTACTTC.